This TCR beta chain was obtained from a study of OX40 agonist ivuxolimab in advanced cancers. Study summary: The diagnoses of dose-escalation patients were hepatocellular carcinoma, melanoma, renal cell or head and neck cancer. Patients with prior anti-PD-1, anti-PD-L1 or anti-CTLA-4 therapy were eligible; about 41% had some. General study findings and limits: Nonresponders included some who also had low normalized T-cell clonal expansion. Clonal expansion from baseline to week 6 occurred in both CD4+ and CD8+ T cells.

Assay: immunoSEQ multiplex PCR; the TCRdb copy retains only in-frame clones and omits some. The profile shows nearly 90,000 clones, about 87% of them singletons. Notes on this clone: Its antigen is as yet unknown.

The CDR3 runs 16 residues. The V end lost 0 bases, the J end lost 4 bases, and 15 bases lay between the germline ends. In germline, CDR1 is SGHNT, CDR2 YYREEE (reference sequence). This clonotype was sampled from an adult with an advanced solid tumor such as melanoma, head and neck, liver or kidney cancer. V is TRBV5-4 and J is TRBJ2-3; D remains ambiguous. Specimen: CD4+ or CD8+ T cells sorted from blood, collected in a trial of the OX40 agonist ivuxolimab. The CDR3: CASSLAGLDRADTQYF. The DNA of the CDR3 is TGTGCCAGCAGCTTGGCTGGGCTCGATAGGGCAGATACGCAGTATTTT.